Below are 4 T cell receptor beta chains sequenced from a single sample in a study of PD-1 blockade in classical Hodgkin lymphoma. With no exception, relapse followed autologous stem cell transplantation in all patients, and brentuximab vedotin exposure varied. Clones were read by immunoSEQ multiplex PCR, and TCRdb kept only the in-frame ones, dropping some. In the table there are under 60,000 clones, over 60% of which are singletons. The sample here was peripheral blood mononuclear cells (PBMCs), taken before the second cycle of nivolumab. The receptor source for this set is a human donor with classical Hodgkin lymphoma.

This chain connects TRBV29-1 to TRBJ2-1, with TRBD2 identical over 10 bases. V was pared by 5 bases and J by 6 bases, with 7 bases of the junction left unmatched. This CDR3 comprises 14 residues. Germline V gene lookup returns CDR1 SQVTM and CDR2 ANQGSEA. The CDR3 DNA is TGCAGCGTTATTCCTAGCGGGAGTGTCAATGAGCAGTTCTTC. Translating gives CSVIPSGSVNEQFF.

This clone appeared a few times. CDR3 amino acids: CASSYSGDYGYTF. CDR3 bases: TGTGCCAGCAGTTACTCTGGGGACTATGGCTACACCTTC. V and J are TRBV6-5 and TRBJ1-2, with unresolved D. Germline V lookup: CDR1 MNHEY, CDR2 SVGAGI. The CDR3 length is 13 residues. The V end was cut by 0 bases, the J end by 3 bases, with 5 bases between.

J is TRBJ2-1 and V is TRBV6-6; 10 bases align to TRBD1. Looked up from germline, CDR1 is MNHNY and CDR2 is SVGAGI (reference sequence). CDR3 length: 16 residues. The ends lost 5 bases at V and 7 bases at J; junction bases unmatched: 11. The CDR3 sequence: CASSPRGRDRGNEQFF. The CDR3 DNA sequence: TGTGCCAGCAGTCCGAGGGGCCGGGACAGGGGAAATGAGCAGTTCTTC.

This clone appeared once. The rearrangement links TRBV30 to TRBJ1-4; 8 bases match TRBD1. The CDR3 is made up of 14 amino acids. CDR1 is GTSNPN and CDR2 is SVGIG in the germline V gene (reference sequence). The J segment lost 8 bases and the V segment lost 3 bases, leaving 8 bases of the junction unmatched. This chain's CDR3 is CAWRRTGPGEKLFF. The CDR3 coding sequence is TGTGCCTGGAGGAGGACAGGGCCAGGGGAAAAACTGTTTTTT.